This TCR beta chain was profiled in a study of blood T cells in healthy people across ages. Germline V gene sequence: CDR1 SGHTA, CDR2 FQGNSA. The CDR3 is 15 amino acids. The study recruited healthy Caucasian donors from Russia who were aged about 6 to 90. Next came a second PCR, run for 7 to 11 cycles, which used a sample-barcoded 5' primer along with a J-beta primer mix. TCRdb re-derived calls from the 5' RACE reads in MiXCR, one entry per CDR3 protein. This table holds about 900,000 distinct CDR3 sequences, less than 80% found once. Sequencing was performed on blood. The rearrangement links TRBV7-2 to TRBJ2-5, with D hard to call. Matching the DNA end better, TRBJ2-7 makes the J call doubtful. The sequence was obtained from a man aged 25-40 years in good health. The CDR3 sequence is CASSQGSGVGYEQYF. DNA for the CDR3: TGTGCCAGCAGCCAAGGTTCGGGCGTTGGCTACGAGCAGTACTTC.